What follows are 18 T cell receptor beta chains derived from one specimen sequenced in a study of cytomegalovirus exposure and HLA in healthy donors. Use of 60 Vbeta and 13 Jbeta primers characterized the PCR. Profiling relied on immunoSEQ multiplex PCR, and the TCRdb table lists in-frame clones only, not all of them. The sample shows 85,000 to 100,000 clones, around 64% of them seen only once. The source material was PBMCs. These receptors all stem from a man aged 55 to 70 in good health and CMV-seronegative.

This clone was found once. V gene TRBV28 combines with J gene TRBJ1-5, with D possibly TRBD1 on 6 matching bases. The germline V gene has CDR1 MDHEN and CDR2 SYDVKM. Trimming removed 5 bases from V and 2 bases from J, with 16 bases in between. The CDR3 is 16 residues long. The CDR3 DNA follows: TGTGCCAGCAGTCCTGAAACAGGGTTCGGCAATCAGCCCCAGCATTTT. Amino acids: CASSPETGFGNQPQHF.

The chain recombines TRBV5-1 with TRBJ2-5, with a weak D call TRBD1 (6 bases). V lost 5 bases to trimming and J lost 3 bases, with 17 bases between them. The CDR3 contains 15 residues. Per the germline V gene, CDR1 is SGHRS and CDR2 is YFSETQ. Here the CDR3 reads CASSPTGTKEETQYF. The CDR3, as DNA: TGCGCCAGCAGTCCTACAGGGACGAAAGAAGAGACCCAGTACTTC. The entire variable domain, with the rest obtained from reference TRBV5-1 and TRBJ2-5, is as follows: KAGVTQTPRYLIKTRGQQVTLSCSPISGHRSVSWYQQTPGQGLQFLFEYFSETQRNKGNFPGRFSGRQFSNSRSEMNVSTLELGDSALYLCASSPTGTKEETQYFGPGTRLLVL.

This clone was detected once. The CDR3 end shows no conserved phenylalanine or tryptophan, and so a read error is likely. The gene calls are TRBV28 and TRBJ1-6, with TRBD1 matching 7 bases. This CDR3 spans 14 amino acids. The germline gives CDR1 MDHEN, CDR2 SYDVKM. V was clipped by 5 bases and J by 6 bases; unmatched bases: 4. The CDR3 sequence: CASSPGQVNSPLHC. CDR3 sequence (DNA): TGTGCCAGCAGTCCAGGACAGGTTAATTCACCCCTCCACTGT.

In its sample, this clone was seen a few times. The chain is built from TRBV6-1 and TRBJ2-7; 7 bases agree with TRBD2. With V trimmed by 1 base and J by 0 bases, 0 bases remained unmatched. CDR1 and CDR2 from the germline V gene are MNHNS and SASEGT. This CDR3 spans 14 amino acids. CDR3 bases: TGTGCCAGCAGTGAAGGGACTAGCTCCTACGAGCAGTACTTC. This translates into CASSEGTSSYEQYF.

The table lists this clone with a few counts. The V gene is TRBV2, the J gene TRBJ2-7, with D possibly being TRBD2 (5 bases). The germline V and J ends were trimmed by 4 bases and 1 base, with 14 bases remaining between them. CDR1 and CDR2 (germline): SNHLY, FYNNEI. The CDR3 extends over 15 amino acids. The CDR3 DNA reads TGTGCCAGCAGTGCCTCGGACGGGGATTCCTACGAGCAGTACTTC. It codes for CASSASDGDSYEQYF.

V and J are TRBV29-1 and TRBJ1-1, with D possibly matching TRBD1 (5 bases). CDR1 is SQVTM, CDR2 ANQGSEA, per germline. With 4 bases removed from V and 5 bases from J, the gap between germline ends came to 8 bases. The CDR3 sequence is 11 residues long. The CDR3 region has the DNA TGCAGCGTTGGGAGGGGAACTGAAGCTTTCTTT. This encodes CSVGRGTEAFF. The full variable domain, its missing parts supplied by reference TRBV29-1 and TRBJ1-1, is SAVISQKPSRDICQRGTSLTIQCQVDSQVTMMFWYRQQPGQSLTLIATANQGSEATYESGFVIDKFPISRPNLTFSTLTVSNMSPEDSSIYLCSVGRGTEAFFGQGTRLTVV.

The J gene is TRBJ2-7, the V gene TRBV9; D is unresolved. Germline assignment: CDR1 SGDLS and CDR2 YYNGEE. With 0 bases removed from V and 2 bases from J, the gap between germline ends came to 6 bases. There are 13 residues in the CDR3. CDR3 nucleotides: TGTGCCAGCAGCGTAGTTCCCACCTACGAGCAGTACTTC. It translates to CASSVVPTYEQYF.

This chain uses TRBV13 with TRBJ1-1; the D gene is possibly TRBD1 (6 bases). There are 15 residues in the CDR3. From germline, CDR1 is PRHDT and CDR2 FYEKMQ (reference sequence). V shed 7 bases and J shed 3 bases, with 18 bases lying between them. In DNA form, the CDR3 reads TGTGCCAGCACCATACAGGGAGTTGCGGACACTGAAGCTTTCTTT. Translated, it gives CASTIQGVADTEAFF.

A single count supports this clone. The V call is TRBV2, the J call TRBJ2-1, with D possibly TRBD2 on 7 matching bases. This CDR3 spans 14 amino acids. Germline V lookup: CDR1 SNHLY, CDR2 FYNNEI. The germline V and J ends were trimmed by 6 bases and 9 bases, with 18 bases remaining between them. CDR3 loop: CASRGASGRGEQFF. Here the CDR3 DNA reads TGTGCCAGCAGGGGGGCTAGCGGACGGGGTGAGCAGTTCTTC.

In its sample, this clone was seen a few times. J is TRBJ1-4 and V is TRBV18, with D hard to call. This CDR3 is 15 amino acids long. V shed 3 bases and J shed 0 bases, with 8 bases lying between them. Germline V gene data show CDR1 as KGHSH and CDR2 as LQKENI. DNA of the CDR3: TGTGCCAGCTCACCTTCGAGAGCAACTAATGAAAAACTGTTTTTT. Its translation is CASSPSRATNEKLFF.

Only a few counts were recorded for this clone. This chain connects TRBV4-2 to TRBJ2-2; TRBD2 might be the D (6 bases). The V end lost 3 bases, the J end lost 5 bases, and 13 bases lay between the germline ends. Germline lookup yields CDR1 LGHNA and CDR2 YNFKEQ. The CDR3 has 15 residues. CDR3 sequence: CASSQYLGGTGELFF. As DNA, the CDR3 is TGTGCCAGCAGCCAGTACCTGGGGGGAACCGGGGAGCTGTTTTTT.

This clone was recorded only once. This rearrangement joins TRBV11-2 to TRBJ2-2, with D possibly matching TRBD2 (6 bases). CDR3 length: 16 residues. Looked up from germline, CDR1 is SGHAT and CDR2 is FQNNGV. V was cut by 1 base and J by 4 bases, with 13 bases left in between. The CDR3 bases are TGTGCCAGCAGCTTAGGGCGGGGAAGCGGCACCGGGGAGCTGTTTTTT. Translated, it gives CASSLGRGSGTGELFF.

This chain links TRBV10-3 with TRBJ2-3; 12 bases line up with TRBD2. With 6 bases clipped from V and 6 bases from J, the junction kept 7 bases outside the gene matches. There are 15 residues in the CDR3. Per germline, CDR1 ENHRY and CDR2 SYGVKD. CDR3 nucleotides: TGTGCCATCAGGGATCGGACTAGCGGGGTCGATACGCAGTATTTT. Protein sequence: CAIRDRTSGVDTQYF.

The V and J genes are TRBV28 and TRBJ2-3, with D maybe TRBD2 (6 bases). Germline V gives CDR1 MDHEN, CDR2 SYDVKM. CDR3 length equals 15 residues. The V end lost 5 bases, the J end lost 1 base, and 13 bases lay between the germline ends. The CDR3 is CASSRRDSRTDTQYF. DNA for the CDR3: TGTGCCAGCAGTCGTAGGGACTCTCGCACAGATACGCAGTATTTT.

The J gene is TRBJ2-3, the V gene TRBV5-4; TRBD2 matches at 7 bases. With 0 bases clipped from V and 0 bases from J, the junction kept 4 bases outside the gene matches. CDR1 SGHNT and CDR2 YYREEE come from the germline V gene (reference sequence). The CDR3 loop spans 16 amino acids. CDR3 region: CASSLGLAESTDTQYF. The CDR3 DNA reads as TGTGCCAGCAGCTTGGGGCTAGCGGAAAGCACAGATACGCAGTATTTT.

The table lists this clone with a count of one. The gene calls are TRBV10-1 and TRBJ2-5, with D maybe TRBD1 (6 bases). V lost 8 bases and J 5 bases, leaving 18 bases between the germline ends. The V gene's germline CDR1 is WNHNN and CDR2 SYGVQD (reference sequence). The CDR3 is 14 residues long. The CDR3: CASSTTQGRETQYF. In DNA, the CDR3 is TGCGCCAGCTCCACCACACAGGGCCGGGAGACCCAGTACTTC.

V is TRBV5-1 and J is TRBJ1-1; D not certain. The CDR3 is 15 residues long. Trimming cost V 1 base and J 1 base, with 11 bases left between them. Germline V gene data show CDR1 as SGHRS and CDR2 as YFSETQ. The CDR3 sequence: CASSLSGVGNTEAFF. CDR3 DNA sequence: TGCGCCAGCAGCTTGAGCGGGGTCGGGAACACTGAAGCTTTCTTT.

J is TRBJ1-1 and V is TRBV5-1; 7 nucleotides match TRBD1. Germline assignment: CDR1 SGHRS and CDR2 YFSETQ. CDR3 length: 15 amino acids. V dropped 4 bases and J dropped 1; count of bases not matched to a gene: 7. The CDR3 is CASSPEQGRNTEAFF. The CDR3 DNA reads as TGCGCCAGCAGCCCAGAACAGGGGCGGAACACTGAAGCTTTCTTT.